The clone carrying this T cell receptor beta chain was detected many times. This specimen comes from a study of regulatory T cells in long-lasting Graves disease. Germline CDR1 reads SNHLY; CDR2 reads FYNNEI. The CDR3 length is 12 residues. Losses at the gene ends were 6 bases for V and 5 bases for J; bases not matched to a gene: 3. Noted time point: newly diagnosed GD, antithyroid drugs for less than 3 months. Researchers made the TCR library from RNA that was extracted from PBMCs. Through Arm-PCR of CDR3 regions and iRepertoire HTBI primers, TCR beta libraries were built. From the multiplex PCR reads, TCRdb called clonotypes with MiXCR, one entry per CDR3 protein. The data contain some 410,000 distinct CDR3 sequences, 16% of them singletons. These data also featured in a second study, about T cells in Graves' hyperthyroidism and ophthalmopathy.

Source: peripheral blood mononuclear cells (PBMCs), taken at new diagnosis, from a patient treated with antithyroid drugs. The receptor's source is a woman aged 25 to 45 with Graves disease. J is TRBJ1-2 and V is TRBV2; 7 nucleotides align to TRBD1. The chain's CDR3 is CASSGQAYGYTF. Written as DNA, the CDR3 is TGTGCCAGCAGCGGACAGGCTTATGGCTACACCTTC. The variable domain in full, completed from reference TRBV2 and TRBJ1-2, reads EPEVTQTPSHQVTQMGQEVILRCVPISNHLYFYWYRQILGQKVEFLVSFYNNEISEKSEIFDDQFSVERPDGSNFTLKIRSTKLEDSAMYFCASSGQAYGYTFGSGTRLTVV.